Below, 8 T cell receptor beta chains from the same sample are listed, as sequenced in a study of blood T cell repertoires in COVID-19. Libraries were prepared by immunoSEQ multiplex PCR; TCRdb keeps only in-frame clonotypes and omits some of them. The sample consists of about 110,000 clones, 82% of them appearing once. Sequenced material: peripheral blood. The origin of the receptors is a man in his 70s with acute or convalescent COVID-19.

This clone was observed once. The chain employs TRBV6-1 and TRBJ1-1, with D perhaps matching TRBD1 (5 bases). Germline CDR1 reads MNHNS; CDR2 reads SASEGT. Trimming stripped 4 bases from V and 1 base from J, with 25 bases between. This CDR3 spans 19 amino acids. As DNA, the CDR3 is TGTGCCAGCAGTGCCGCATCGGGGGGGATTGGGGCCCGGAACACTGAAGCTTTCTTT. It codes for CASSAASGGIGARNTEAFF.

A remark on this clone: Other DNA sequences in this sample translate to the same CDR3. The J gene is TRBJ2-1, the V gene TRBV3-1 (or the pseudogene TRBV3-2); D may be TRBD1 (5 bases). In germline, CDR1 is LGHDT, CDR2 YNNKEL (reference sequence). Trimming took off 2 bases at V and 8 bases at J, with 13 bases between the two ends. The length of the CDR3 is 14 residues. The CDR3 sequence: CASSQHDRGDEQFF. CDR3 in DNA: TGTGCCAGCAGCCAACATGACAGAGGCGATGAGCAGTTCTTC.

This clone has only a few counts. The genes are TRBV12-3 or TRBV12-4 and TRBJ1-6; 7 nucleotides match TRBD1. This CDR3 region has 13 residues. Losses at the gene ends were 2 bases for V and 13 bases for J; bases not matched to a gene: 5. The CDR3 is CASSLLTGTPLHF. In nucleotides, the CDR3 is TGTGCCAGCAGTTTACTGACAGGGACGCCCCTCCACTTT.

This clone came up once. V usage is TRBV5-1 and J usage is TRBJ2-7; TRBD1 agrees at 10 bases. Germline values: CDR1 SGHRS, CDR2 YFSETQ. V dropped 4 bases and J dropped 2; count of bases not matched to a gene: 9. The CDR3 runs to 16 residues. The chain's CDR3 is CASSPGGTGDTYEQYF. CDR3 DNA: TGCGCCAGCAGCCCCGGCGGGACAGGGGACACCTACGAGCAGTACTTC.

V and J are TRBV24-1 and TRBJ2-5; 8 bases match TRBD1. CDR1 KGHDR and CDR2 SFDVKD come from the germline V gene. The V and J ends lost 7 bases and 4 bases, in that order; junction bases with no gene match: 7. The CDR3 is 14 residues long. CDR3 DNA sequence: TGTGCCACCAGCGAAGCAGGGGGCGCAGAGACCCAGTACTTC. Its translation: CATSEAGGAETQYF.

The V call is TRBV6-5, the J call TRBJ1-1; D uncertain. Trimming pared 4 bases from V and 5 bases from J, leaving 17 bases between. CDR1 and CDR2 (germline): MNHEY, SVGAGI. The CDR3 has 15 amino acids. The CDR3 bases are TGTGCCAGCAGTTTACAGCCGGGAATAGAAACTGAAGCTTTCTTT. Residues: CASSLQPGIETEAFF.

This chain joins TRBV27 and TRBJ1-3, with 10 bases that match TRBD1. The CDR3 runs to 15 residues. V was clipped by 3 bases and J by 4 bases; unmatched bases: 3. The germline CDR1 and CDR2 sequences are MNHEY and SMNVEV (reference sequence). The DNA of the CDR3 is TGTGCCAGCAGTTTGGGACAGGGGAGGGGAAACACCATATATTTT. Amino acid sequence: CASSLGQGRGNTIYF.

The V and J genes are TRBV7-2 and TRBJ2-5, with 12 bases identical to TRBD2. CDR3 length: 18 amino acids. Unmatched junction bases numbered 15, after V lost 5 bases and J lost 5 bases. Germline V gene lookup returns CDR1 SGHTA and CDR2 FQGNSA. The CDR3 loop reads CASSRTASGRASGETQYF. Here the CDR3 DNA reads TGTGCCAGCAGCCGGACAGCTAGCGGGAGGGCCTCAGGGGAGACCCAGTACTTC.